This passage covers 8 T cell receptor beta chains from one sample sequenced in a study of T cells expressing NK-cell markers. TCRdb re-called the 5' RACE reads; every CDR3 protein appears as one record, without DNA. This repertoire comprises some 600,000 distinct CDR3 sequences; its ten largest clones make up roughly 3.6%. The specimen sequenced was blood T cells: a sorted CD56 or NKG2C T cell subset, CD4+ or CD8+ T cells, or bulk PBMC T cells (not recorded which). The receptors here all came from a man aged 18 to 29 in good health.

The chain joins TRBV10-3 to TRBJ2-1; TCRdb outputs TRBD1, but without DNA this stays unchecked. This CDR3 spans 13 amino acids. Per the germline V gene, CDR1 is ENHRY and CDR2 is SYGVKD. This chain's CDR3 is CAARGQGVHEQFF.

This chain joins TRBV5-1 and TRBJ2-1; absent DNA, TCRdb's TRBD2 call cannot be checked. CDR3 length equals 15 residues. CDR1 and CDR2 from the germline V gene are SGHRS and YFSETQ. The CDR3 region is CASSRLADKNNEQFF.

This sequence joins TRBV7-9 and TRBJ2-1; TCRdb designates TRBD1, a call that cannot be tested without DNA. Germline loops: CDR1 SEHNR, CDR2 FQNEAQ (reference sequence). The CDR3 is 11 amino acids. The CDR3 protein is CASRDSNEQFF.

The J gene is TRBJ1-2, the V gene TRBV20-1. This CDR3 contains 13 residues. Germline assignment: CDR1 DFQATT and CDR2 SNEGSKA (reference sequence). This chain's CDR3 is CSALTQTNYGYTF.

The chain has TRBV28 and TRBJ2-2. Germline V gene lookup returns CDR1 MDHEN and CDR2 SYDVKM. The CDR3 runs to 14 residues. This chain's CDR3 is CAVSAYRGTGELFF.

CDR3 residues: CATSRLTGGNTEAFF. The chain combines TRBV15 with TRBJ1-1; as DNA is missing, the TRBD1 call by TCRdb cannot be tested. There are 15 residues in the CDR3. Germline V CDR1 and CDR2: LNHNV, YYDKDF (reference sequence).

The V call is TRBV30, the J call TRBJ2-2; TCRdb's D call of TRBD2 is untestable without DNA. CDR1 is GTSNPN and CDR2 is SVGIG in the germline V gene (reference sequence). CDR3 length: 15 residues. The CDR3 sequence: CAWKEAGVDTGELFF. Together with reference TRBV30 and TRBJ2-2, the CDR3 gives the full variable domain: SQTIHQWPATLVQPVGSPLSLECTVEGTSNPNLYWYRQAAGRGLQLLFYSVGIGQISSEVPQNLSASRPQDRQFILSSKKLLLSDSGFYLCAWKEAGVDTGELFFGEGSRLTVL.

The genes are TRBV6-1 and TRBJ2-7; the TCRdb D gene call, TRBD2, has no DNA to confirm it. This CDR3 contains 15 residues. The germline V gene has CDR1 MNHNS and CDR2 SASEGT. CDR3 loop: CASREGLAGTYEQYF.